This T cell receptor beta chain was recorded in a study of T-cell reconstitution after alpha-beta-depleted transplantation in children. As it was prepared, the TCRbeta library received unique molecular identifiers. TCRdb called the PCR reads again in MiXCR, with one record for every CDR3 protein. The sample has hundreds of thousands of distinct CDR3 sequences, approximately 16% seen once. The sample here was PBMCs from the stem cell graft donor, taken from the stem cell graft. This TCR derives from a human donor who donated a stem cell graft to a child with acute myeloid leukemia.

CDR3 coding DNA: TGTGCCAGCAGTTACCCCCCGGGGCTGATGGGCGGGTTGCCTGGGGCCAACGTCCTGACTTTC. Its translation: CASSYPPGLMGGLPGANVLTF. The rearrangement joins TRBV6-2 or TRBV6-3 to TRBJ2-6; possibly TRBD1 or TRBD2 for D (5 bases each). CDR3 size: 21 residues. Trimming pared 2 bases from V and 2 bases from J, leaving 25 bases between. Germline CDR1 MNHEY, CDR2 SVGEGT.